Below, 5 T cell receptor beta chains from the same sample are listed, as sequenced in a study of blood T cell repertoires in COVID-19. The method was immunoSEQ multiplex PCR; TCRdb's version includes in-frame clones alone and lacks a portion of them. The sample includes a few hundred thousand clones, around 87% of them seen just once. What was sequenced was peripheral blood. These receptors came from a man aged 18-30 years with active or convalescent COVID-19.

V and J are TRBV30 and TRBJ2-5, with D tentatively TRBD1 (6 bases). V lost 2 bases and J lost 5, with 15 bases in between. This CDR3 contains 14 residues. Germline V gene sequence: CDR1 GTSNPN, CDR2 SVGIG (reference sequence). CDR3 sequence: CAWSWRGGRETQYF. The CDR3 nucleotides read TGTGCCTGGAGTTGGAGAGGGGGACGGGAGACCCAGTACTTC. Supplemented by reference TRBV30 and TRBJ2-5, the full variable domain reads SQTIHQWPATLVQPVGSPLSLECTVEGTSNPNLYWYRQAAGRGLQLLFYSVGIGQISSEVPQNLSASRPQDRQFILSSKKLLLSDSGFYLCAWSWRGGRETQYFGPGTRLLVL.

This chain connects TRBV7-3 to TRBJ2-1; 8 nucleotides match TRBD2. This CDR3 comprises 14 residues. The germline gives CDR1 SGHTA, CDR2 FQGTGA. With 4 bases clipped from V and 7 bases from J, the junction kept 6 bases outside the gene matches. This CDR3 is CASSYGSGSNEQFF. As DNA, the CDR3 is TGTGCCAGCAGCTACGGGAGCGGGAGTAATGAGCAGTTCTTC.

The chain has TRBV2 and TRBJ2-2; TRBD1 aligns across 7 bases. After removal of 6 bases from V and 0 bases from J, the junction contained 4 bases not matched to a gene. Germline V gene sequence: CDR1 SNHLY, CDR2 FYNNEI. CDR3 size: 15 residues. CDR3 sequence (DNA): TGTGCCAGCAGAGTGGGGACAGCGAACACCGGGGAGCTGTTTTTT. This translates into CASRVGTANTGELFF.

The chain combines TRBV10-3 with TRBJ2-1, with 10 bases that match TRBD1. Germline lookup yields CDR1 ENHRY and CDR2 SYGVKD. V lost 6 bases and J lost 2; bases outside the gene matches: 1. This CDR3 is 14 amino acids long. This CDR3 is CAIRGTGAYNEQFF. The DNA for the CDR3 is TGTGCCATCAGAGGGACAGGGGCCTACAATGAGCAGTTCTTC.

The chain recombines TRBV28 with TRBJ2-2; TRBD1 aligns across 9 bases. J was trimmed by 4 bases and V by 7 bases; bases with no gene match: 10. In germline, CDR1 is MDHEN, CDR2 SYDVKM. The CDR3 runs to 16 residues. The CDR3 DNA follows: TGTGCCAGCACCGCCGGGACAGGGTTCGTCACCGGGGAGCTGTTTTTT. Translation: CASTAGTGFVTGELFF.